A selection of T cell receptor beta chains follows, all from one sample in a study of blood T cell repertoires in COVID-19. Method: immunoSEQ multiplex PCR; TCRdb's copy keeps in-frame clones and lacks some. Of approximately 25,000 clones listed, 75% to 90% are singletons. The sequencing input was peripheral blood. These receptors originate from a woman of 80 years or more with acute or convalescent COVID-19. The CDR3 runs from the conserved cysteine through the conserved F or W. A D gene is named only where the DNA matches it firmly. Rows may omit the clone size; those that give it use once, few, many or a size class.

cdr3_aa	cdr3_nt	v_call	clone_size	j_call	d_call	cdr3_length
CASSLGLAGADTQYF	TGTGCCAGCAGCTTAGGGCTAGCGGGAGCAGATACGCAGTATTTT	TRBV7-6	NA	TRBJ2-3	TRBD2	15
CAWSGGGSRWGQPQHF	TGTGCCTGGAGTGGGGGAGGCAGCCGTTGGGGTCAGCCCCAGCATTTT	TRBV30	NA	TRBJ1-5	NA	16
CASSLGQGLNTEAFF	TGTGCCAGCAGCTTGGGGCAGGGCTTAAACACTGAAGCTTTCTTT	TRBV5-4	NA	TRBJ1-1	NA	15
CASSYSLAGEGWTQYF	TGTGCCAGCAGTTACTCGTTGGCGGGAGAGGGATGGACGCAGTATTTT	TRBV6-5	NA	TRBJ2-3	TRBD2	16
CAWAYSLREQYF	TGTGCCTGGGCTTACAGTCTCCGCGAGCAGTACTTC	TRBV30	NA	TRBJ2-7	NA	12
CAISVGASDTQYF	TGTGCCATCAGTGTTGGGGCATCAGATACGCAGTATTTT	TRBV10-3	NA	TRBJ2-3	NA	13
CASSLLGGSNQPQHF	TGTGCCAGTAGTTTGTTAGGGGGAAGCAATCAGCCCCAGCATTTT	TRBV19	NA	TRBJ1-5	NA	15
CASRGGGTEAFF	TGTGCCAGCAGGGGAGGAGGTACTGAAGCTTTCTTT	TRBV28	NA	TRBJ1-1	NA	12
CASSLSNSGEAFF	TGTGCCAGCAGCTTAAGCAACTCAGGGGAGGCTTTCTTT	TRBV7-3	NA	TRBJ1-1	NA	13
CASSFGQPYGYTF	TGTGCCAGCAGCTTCGGACAGCCTTATGGCTACACCTTC	TRBV7-2	NA	TRBJ1-2	NA	13
CASSLDPTRETQYF	TGCGCCAGCAGCTTGGACCCCACCCGGGAGACCCAGTACTTC	TRBV5-1	once	TRBJ2-5	NA	14
CASSISAGGLYEQYF	TGTGCCAGTAGTATAAGCGCAGGGGGCCTCTACGAGCAGTACTTC	TRBV19	NA	TRBJ2-7	TRBD1	15
CSVEEPFGGYTF	TGCAGCGTTGAAGAGCCGTTCGGTGGCTACACCTTC	TRBV29-1	NA	TRBJ1-2	NA	12
CASSPAGSSYNEQFF	TGCGCCAGCAGCCCAGCGGGAAGCTCCTACAATGAGCAGTTCTTC	TRBV5-1	NA	TRBJ2-1	TRBD2	15
CASSPAGGMNTEAFF	TGTGCCAGCAGCCCGGCGGGGGGCATGAACACTGAAGCTTTCTTT	TRBV14	NA	TRBJ1-1	NA	15
CASSSGAQTGDGYTF	TGTGCCAGCTCATCTGGGGCGCAAACAGGGGATGGCTACACCTTC	TRBV18	NA	TRBJ1-2	TRBD1	15
CATSRETGVVGQYF	TGTGCCACCAGCAGAGAAACAGGGGTAGTCGGGCAGTACTTC	TRBV15	NA	TRBJ2-7	TRBD1	14
CASIPGDRATEAFF	TGTGCCAGCATCCCCGGGGACAGGGCCACTGAAGCTTTCTTT	TRBV5-4	NA	TRBJ1-1	TRBD1	14
CATSRDRGNYGYTF	TGTGCCACCAGCAGAGATAGAGGGAACTATGGCTACACCTTC	TRBV15	few	TRBJ1-2	NA	14
CASSGTGANTGELFF	TGTGCCAGCAGTGGGACAGGTGCGAACACCGGGGAGCTGTTTTTT	TRBV2	NA	TRBJ2-2	TRBD1	15
CASSPMGGGTYEQYF	TGCGCCAGCAGCCCCATGGGGGGGGGAACCTACGAGCAGTACTTC	TRBV5-1	few	TRBJ2-7	TRBD2	15
CASSSVISTSGLRTDTQYF	TGTGCCAGCAGTTCGGTCATTTCAACTAGCGGACTACGCACAGATACGCAGTATTTT	TRBV27	few	TRBJ2-3	TRBD2	19
CASSEGLGLAGVGYEQYF	TGTGCCAGCAGTGAAGGGCTCGGCCTAGCGGGAGTTGGCTACGAGCAGTACTTC	TRBV6-1	NA	TRBJ2-7	TRBD2	18
CASSFGFGSPLHF	TGTGCCAGCAGTTTCGGGTTCGGGTCACCCCTCCACTTT	TRBV12-3/TRBV12-4	NA	TRBJ1-6	NA	13
CASSDRQGDGYTF	TGCGCCAGCAGTGACCGACAGGGCGATGGCTACACCTTC	TRBV10-1	NA	TRBJ1-2	TRBD1	13
CASSLSTGGGSIGNIQYF	TGTGCCAGCAGTTTATCGACGGGAGGGGGCTCCATCGGGAACATTCAGTACTTC	TRBV27	NA	TRBJ2-4	NA	18
CASSRGLPSTDTQYF	TGTGCCAGTAGTAGGGGACTTCCGAGCACAGATACGCAGTATTTT	TRBV19	NA	TRBJ2-3	NA	15
CASGLDRAGVNEQFF	TGTGCTAGTGGTTTGGATCGGGCGGGAGTAAATGAGCAGTTCTTC	TRBV12-5	NA	TRBJ2-1	TRBD2	15
CAISASSYNEQFF	TGTGCCATCAGTGCTAGCAGCTACAATGAGCAGTTCTTC	TRBV10-3	NA	TRBJ2-1	NA	13
CASSDRGTKKETQYF	TGTGCCAGCAGTGACCGAGGGACAAAAAAAGAGACCCAGTACTTC	TRBV6-2/TRBV6-3	NA	TRBJ2-5	NA	15
CASSKKLTAKNIQYF	TGTGCCAGCAGCAAAAAGCTCACGGCCAAAAACATTCAGTACTTC	TRBV21-1	NA	TRBJ2-4	NA	15
CASSLPSGQLNTGELFF	TGTGCCAGCAGCTTACCATCGGGACAGCTCAACACCGGGGAGCTGTTTTTT	TRBV7-9	once	TRBJ2-2	TRBD1	17
CAWNEGGAWETQYF	TGTGCCTGGAATGAAGGGGGCGCGTGGGAGACCCAGTACTTC	TRBV30	once	TRBJ2-5	TRBD1	14
CASSRGADYGYTF	TGTGCCAGCTCACGCGGGGCGGACTATGGCTACACCTTC	TRBV18	NA	TRBJ1-2	NA	13
CARRLLNGGYTF	TGTGCCAGAAGACTGCTTAATGGTGGCTACACCTTC	TRBV2	NA	TRBJ1-2	NA	12
CASSLGGTLGQPQHF	TGTGCCAGCAGCTTAGGTGGGACATTGGGGCAGCCCCAGCATTTT	TRBV7-2	NA	TRBJ1-5	NA	15
CASSLKDRVEKLFF	TGTGCCAGCAGCTTAAAGGACAGGGTTGAAAAACTGTTTTTT	TRBV7-9	NA	TRBJ1-4	TRBD1	14
CASSFGTGGLAGGYEQYF	TGTGCCAGCAGCTTTGGGACAGGAGGGCTAGCGGGAGGATACGAGCAGTACTTC	TRBV5-6	NA	TRBJ2-7	TRBD2	18
CASSQDVGSGGAETQYF	TGTGCCAGCAGCCAAGATGTTGGGTCGGGGGGGGCTGAGACCCAGTACTTC	TRBV3-1/TRBV3-2	NA	TRBJ2-5	TRBD2	17
CASSPIATSGINYGYTF	TGTGCCAGTAGTCCCATCGCCACCTCAGGGATTAACTATGGCTACACCTTC	TRBV19	once	TRBJ1-2	NA	17
CASSGGQGAGGYTF	TGTGCCAGCAGCGGGGGACAGGGGGCGGGCGGCTACACCTTC	TRBV5-4	NA	TRBJ1-2	TRBD1	14
CASIIGGAESGETQYF	TGTGCCAGCATTATAGGGGGGGCGGAATCTGGGGAGACCCAGTACTTC	TRBV2	NA	TRBJ2-5	NA	16
CASSQAGEGTQYF	TGTGCCAGCAGCCAAGCGGGAGAGGGGACGCAGTATTTT	TRBV4-2	NA	TRBJ2-3	NA	13
CASTINPGFSNYGYTF	TGCGCCAGCACAATCAACCCAGGGTTTTCTAACTATGGCTACACCTTC	TRBV5-1	NA	TRBJ1-2	NA	16
CASSVPREAIVLTF	TGTGCCAGCAGCGTCCCCCGGGAGGCTATTGTCCTGACTTTC	TRBV7-9	NA	TRBJ2-6	TRBD2	14
CASSERTGGGREQFF	TGTGCCAGCAGTGAAAGGACAGGGGGCGGGAGAGAGCAGTTCTTC	TRBV2	once	TRBJ2-1	TRBD1	15
CASSSLEVGYNEQFF	TGTGCCAGCAGTTCCCTAGAAGTGGGCTACAATGAGCAGTTCTTC	TRBV7-3	many	TRBJ2-1	NA	15
CASSFSGKNTEAFF	TGCGCCAGCAGCTTCAGCGGGAAGAACACTGAAGCTTTCTTT	TRBV5-1	once	TRBJ1-1	NA	14
CASSPLGALETQYF	TGTGCCAGCTCCCCCCTAGGGGCCCTCGAGACCCAGTACTTC	TRBV18	NA	TRBJ2-5	NA	14
CASRYRVGGSYEQYF	TGTGCCAGCAGGTACAGGGTCGGAGGATCCTACGAGCAGTACTTC	TRBV6-6	NA	TRBJ2-7	NA	15
CASSFVTGADEQFF	TGTGCCAGCAGCTTCGTGACAGGGGCGGATGAGCAGTTCTTC	TRBV5-5	NA	TRBJ2-1	TRBD1	14
CASSLERGSYNSPLHF	TGTGCCAGCAGCTTGGAGCGGGGGTCGTATAATTCACCCCTCCACTTT	TRBV5-6	NA	TRBJ1-6	NA	16
CASSIKGNHEQYF	TGTGCCAGTAGTATAAAGGGGAACCACGAGCAGTACTTC	TRBV19	NA	TRBJ2-7	NA	13
CASGRTATGETQYF	TGTGCCAGCGGTCGGACAGCGACGGGGGAGACCCAGTACTTC	TRBV11-2	NA	TRBJ2-5	NA	14